The 8 T cell receptor beta chains reported below all come from one sample, sequenced in a study of shared clonotypes between healthy human individuals (dated by TCRdb to about 2020). CD8 naive samples were obtained by positive selection for CCR7 among CD45RO-negative cells, yielding a CD45RA+CCR7+ population from which TemRA cells were excluded. Library preparation used the immunoSEQ multiplex PCR assay. Entries here come from immuneACCESS through TCRdb and include only in-frame sequences with V and J called. Some clones fail to appear in such tables; in the studies checked, an unresolved V gene covers under half of the shortfall, and the cause of the remainder is unknown. The table for this sample lists some 2 million clones; 85% to 95% of them were counted only once. Roughly 1.1% of the sample belongs to the ten largest clones. Sequencing used naive CD8+ T cells sorted from blood. According to the study, the label for this sample's cell subset or site signals: CD45RA+CCR7+. These receptors all come from a man between 18 and 35 years old in good health.

CDR3 loop: CASSVDQRQTEAFF. DNA for the CDR3: TGTGCCAGCAGCGTAGACCAAAGACAGACTGAAGCTTTCTTT. The chain joins TRBV9 to TRBJ1-1; a possible D gene is TRBD1 (5 bases). The V end lost 0 bases, the J end lost 5 bases, and 11 bases lay between the germline ends. The CDR3 contains 14 residues. In germline, CDR1 is SGDLS, CDR2 YYNGEE.

The gene calls are TRBV15 and TRBJ2-7, with 14 bases that match TRBD2. The germline CDR1 and CDR2 sequences are LNHNV and YYDKDF (reference sequence). Trimming cost V 1 base and J 3 bases; bases outside gene matches: 5. The CDR3 loop spans 17 amino acids. CDR3 sequence reads: CATSRVGLAGVDYEQYF. CDR3 in DNA: TGTGCCACCAGCAGAGTGGGACTAGCGGGAGTAGACTACGAGCAGTACTTC. Complete variable domain (other parts from reference TRBV15 and TRBJ2-7): DAMVIQNPRYQVTQFGKPVTLSCSQTLNHNVMYWYQQKSSQAPKLLFHYYDKDFNNEADTPDNFQSRRPNTSFCFLDIRSPGLGDTAMYLCATSRVGLAGVDYEQYFGPGTRLTVT.

In DNA, the CDR3 is TGCGCCAGCAGCGACAGGGGGACCTACGAGCAGTACTTC. Its translation: CASSDRGTYEQYF. The chain joins TRBV4-1 to TRBJ2-7, with 9 bases that match TRBD1. The CDR3 sequence is 13 residues long. The J segment lost 2 bases and the V segment lost 5 bases, leaving 1 base of the junction unmatched. Germline CDR1 reads MGHRA; CDR2 reads YSYEKL.

This rearrangement joins TRBV27 to TRBJ2-3; 7 positions match TRBD1. The CDR3 is made up of 15 amino acids. Germline V lookup: CDR1 MNHEY, CDR2 SMNVEV (reference sequence). V gave up 3 bases and J gave up 6 bases; unmatched junction bases: 9. The CDR3 sequence is CASSFLGQGQDTQYF. CDR3 coding DNA: TGTGCCAGCAGTTTCTTGGGGCAGGGACAGGATACGCAGTATTTT.

The CDR3 bases are TGTGCCATCTCAAGTTCGGGGGGCCACTCCTACAATGAGCAGTTCTTC. It is translated as CAISSSGGHSYNEQFF. The V gene is TRBV10-3, the J gene TRBJ2-1; D is perhaps TRBD2 (7 bases). Trimming took off 8 bases at V and 0 bases at J, with 17 bases between the two ends. This CDR3 is 16 amino acids long. Germline lookup yields CDR1 ENHRY and CDR2 SYGVKD.

CDR3 residues: CASSESRLAYSYEQYF. In nucleotides, the CDR3 is TGCGCCAGCAGTGAGTCGAGGCTAGCGTACTCCTACGAGCAGTACTTC. J is TRBJ2-7 and V is TRBV10-1; the D gene is possibly TRBD2 (6 bases). This CDR3 is 16 amino acids long. CDR1 is WNHNN and CDR2 is SYGVQD in the germline V gene (reference sequence). The V end was cut by 0 bases, the J end by 0 bases, with 12 bases between.

This rearrangement joins TRBV6-1 to TRBJ1-3, with TRBD1 as a possible D gene (5 bases). From germline, CDR1 is MNHNS and CDR2 SASEGT. V lost 5 bases to trimming and J lost 0 bases, with 11 bases between them. The CDR3 runs 15 residues. Here the CDR3 reads CASSRDRSSGNTIYF. In DNA form, the CDR3 reads TGTGCCAGCAGTCGGGACCGTAGCTCTGGAAACACCATATATTTT.

The chain has TRBV6-6 and TRBJ2-1; D call uncertain. The CDR3 is 14 amino acids. The germline CDR1 and CDR2 sequences are MNHNY and SVGAGI (reference sequence). With 5 bases removed from V and 0 bases from J, the gap between germline ends came to 8 bases. The CDR3 spells CASSPLSSYNEQFF. CDR3 in DNA: TGTGCCAGCAGTCCTCTGAGCTCCTACAATGAGCAGTTCTTC.